This TCR beta chain was observed in a study of T cell repertoires in breast cancer. Looking at the study overall: Average yield: roughly 540,000 sequences per sample and approximately 9.4 reads per input cell.

During the second nested PCR, blocking oligonucleotides suppressed genes that were not paired. Each CDR3 protein gets one entry after TCRdb re-called the emulsion pairing reads with MiXCR. Among about 40,000 distinct CDR3 sequences listed, 45% were seen once. In the case of this clonotype: The antigen remains unidentified.

An expanded emulsion RT-PCR with primers for all TCR V genes paired CD8+ T cell chains. CDR1 is MGHDK and CDR2 is SYGVNS in the germline V gene. The CDR3 is 15 residues long. V was shortened by 8 bases and J by 9 bases, with 20 bases between the two germline ends. Study observations and caveats: Shared TCRs favored TRBV7, possibly from tumor recognition or primer mispriming. Antigen-based selection and expansion was suggested by diverse encodings of shared TCRs.

The sample was CD8+ T cells. The sequence came from a pool of human donors with breast cancer or a healthy control (not recorded which). This chain uses TRBV25-1 with TRBJ1-6; maybe TRBD1 (5 bases). This CDR3 is CASSQTASMGSPLHF. The DNA for the CDR3 is TGTGCCAGCTCTCAGACAGCTTCTATGGGTTCACCCCTCCACTTT.